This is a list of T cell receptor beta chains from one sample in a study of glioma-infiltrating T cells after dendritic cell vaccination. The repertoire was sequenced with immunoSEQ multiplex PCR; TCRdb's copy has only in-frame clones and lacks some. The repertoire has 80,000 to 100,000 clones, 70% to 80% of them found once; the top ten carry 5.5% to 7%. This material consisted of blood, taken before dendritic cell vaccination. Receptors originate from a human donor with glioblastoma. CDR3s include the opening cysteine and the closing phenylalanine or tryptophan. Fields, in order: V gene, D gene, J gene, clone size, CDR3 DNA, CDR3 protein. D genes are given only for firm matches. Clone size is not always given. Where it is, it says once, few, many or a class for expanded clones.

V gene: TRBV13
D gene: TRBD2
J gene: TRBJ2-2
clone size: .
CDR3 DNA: TGTGCCAGCAGCTTTCAGATATTAGCGGGGAGGAACACCGGGGAGCTGTTTTTT
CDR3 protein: CASSFQILAGRNTGELFF

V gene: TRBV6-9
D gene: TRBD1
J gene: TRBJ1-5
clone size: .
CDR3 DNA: TGTGCCAGCAGGCTCGACAGGGTGCAGCCCCAGCATTTT
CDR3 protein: CASRLDRVQPQHF

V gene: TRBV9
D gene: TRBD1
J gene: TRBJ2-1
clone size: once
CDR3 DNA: TGTGCCAGCAGCGTAAATTCCCGCGGGACAGGTAACAATGAGCAGTTCTTC
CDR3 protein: CASSVNSRGTGNNEQFF

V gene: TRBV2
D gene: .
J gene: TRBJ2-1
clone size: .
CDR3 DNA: TGTGCCAGCTTGGGCCCTTACAATGAGCAGTTCTTC
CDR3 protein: CASLGPYNEQFF

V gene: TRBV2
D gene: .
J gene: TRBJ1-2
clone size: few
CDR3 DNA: TGTGCCAGCAGTTCCAGGATCTATGGCTACACCTTC
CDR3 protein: CASSSRIYGYTF

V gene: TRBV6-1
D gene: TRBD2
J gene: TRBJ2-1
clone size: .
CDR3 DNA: TGTGCCAGCAGTGAACTGGGACTAGCGGGCCATGAGCAGTTCTTC
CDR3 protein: CASSELGLAGHEQFF

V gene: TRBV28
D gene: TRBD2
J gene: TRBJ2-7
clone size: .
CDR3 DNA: TGTGCCAGCAGCTCAACTAGCGGTTATTCCTACGAGCAGTACTTC
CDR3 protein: CASSSTSGYSYEQYF

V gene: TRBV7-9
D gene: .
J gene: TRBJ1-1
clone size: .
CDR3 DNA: TGTGCCAGCAGCTCAAACAAAGCAGGGTCTGGGAACACTGAAGCTTTCTTT
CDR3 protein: CASSSNKAGSGNTEAFF

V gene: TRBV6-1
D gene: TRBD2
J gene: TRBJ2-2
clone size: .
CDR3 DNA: TGTGCCAGCAGGGGACTAGCGACCAGGGTCGGGGAGCTGTTTTTT
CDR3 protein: CASRGLATRVGELFF

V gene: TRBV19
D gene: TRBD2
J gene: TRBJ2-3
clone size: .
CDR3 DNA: TGTGCCAGTAGTATCCCGCGAACGAGCAGGGAGGGAGATACGCAGTATTTT
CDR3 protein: CASSIPRTSREGDTQYF

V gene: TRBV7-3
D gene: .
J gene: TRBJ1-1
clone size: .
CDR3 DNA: TGTGCCAGCAGACTACAGGGCGGTAACACTGAAGCTTTCTTT
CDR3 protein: CASRLQGGNTEAFF

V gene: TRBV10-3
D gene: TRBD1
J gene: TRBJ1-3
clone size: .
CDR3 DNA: TGTGCCACGACGGACAGGGCGAACACCATATATTTT
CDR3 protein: CATTDRANTIYF

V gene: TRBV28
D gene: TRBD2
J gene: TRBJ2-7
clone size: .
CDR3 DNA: TGTGCCAGCAGTGCGTCCGGGACTAGTTACTACGAGCAGTACTTC
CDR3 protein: CASSASGTSYYEQYF